Sequencing of this TCR beta chain was carried out in a study of identical twins (dated by TCRdb to about 2016). In the study overall: The study deep-sequenced TCR alpha and beta repertoires from monozygotic twins, unrelated adults of various ages and cord blood to test whether fetal clonotypes persist. To rule out contamination, replicate twin experiments were performed at different times with different library preparation protocols.

Only healthy Caucasian donors were included. Three pairs of female monozygotic twins, all aged about 18 to 30 years, made up the twin cohort. Peripheral blood mononuclear cells were used as the source from which RNA for TCR libraries was isolated. The study at large found these results: Compared with coincidental sharing between unrelated individuals, out-of-frame TCR alpha sequences shared between twins showed an excess of sequences with low generation probability. Invariant T cells such as MAIT and iNKT could partly confound zero-insertion analyses, although diverse VJ usage argued against such confounding for most clonotypes. Because the same donors could not be followed over many years, the conclusions relied on cross-sectional statistical analysis. In monozygotic twins, recombination models systematically underestimated out-of-frame TCR alpha sharing, but the models matched the sharing seen between unrelated individuals. Excess twin sharing in beta out-of-frame sequences was weaker because fewer shared sequences lowered the signal-to-noise ratio. Abundant cord blood beta clonotypes had fewer insertions, young adult naive repertoires showed a similar but weaker trend, and memory repertoires showed no such trend.

Taken from the germline V gene (reference sequence), the CDR1 and CDR2 loops are LGHDT and YNNKEL. V and J lose 3 bases and 7 bases, and a span of 9 bases separates them. The CDR3 has 12 amino acids, counting the end cysteine and phenylalanine. The retained sequence is limited to the CDR3, 36 bases, with the frame set at the first base. Libraries were prepared through 5' RACE. Instrument on record: Illumina HiSeq 2000. Template switching added a universal primer binding site, and the final cDNA carried a unique molecular identifier that allowed TCR cDNA molecules to be counted accurately. Specific primers in the conserved constant-segment region were used to synthesize first-strand cDNA for TCR alpha and beta chains. Each cDNA library was double barcoded, with a SMART-Mk sample barcode plus Illumina barcodes, to control for contamination. TruSeq adapter sequences, together with Illumina sample barcodes, were added in two successive PCR steps. The Illumina HiSeq platform was used with custom primers to sequence TCR alpha and beta cDNA libraries. In the authors' own workflow: Unique molecular identifiers were extracted from raw reads with MiGEC, and CDR3 positions were determined with MiXCR. For each individual, recombination models were inferred using an EM algorithm with the repgenHMM and IGoR tools. The analysis of shared clonotypes was done with the tcR package in R, with sharing normalized by the product of cloneset sizes. To study raw recombination free of thymic and clonal selection effects, out-of-frame nonproductive sequences were analyzed. The public reads were run again by TCRdb, first through fastp at Q25 and then through MiXCR, and only productive beta chains were kept. Rows are combined by CDR3 protein, so each entry shows the most common genes and DNA. These V and J calls are TCRdb output, not the study's own analysis. Across this sample there are about 660,000 distinct CDR3 sequences, with around 8.6% seen only once. The leading ten clones occupy 0.85% to 1% of the sample.

This clonotype was seen only a few times. Its cognate antigen has yet to be identified. No much larger clonotype is one base removed from it; base qualities were not supplied. The same data also went into a second study, on yellow fever vaccine responses in identical twins. As that second study puts it: The T cell response to vaccination in identical twins was reported by the authors to appear partly convergent and partly personalized. The study precisely tracked vaccine-responding T cell clones in identical twins.

This clonotype originated in a woman aged 18 to 35 in good health. Rearrangement joined TRBV3-1 to TRBJ1-2; the D gene remains uncertain. The sequenced sample was PBMCs. The CDR3 loop reads CASSHQSGGYTF. In nucleotides, the sequence is TGTGCCAGCAGCCATCAAAGCGGTGGCTACACCTTC.